This T cell receptor beta chain derives from a study of regulatory T cells in long-lasting Graves disease. The sample's time point: newly diagnosed GD, antithyroid drugs for less than 3 months. From PBMCs, RNA was extracted and then used to make the TCR library. TCR beta libraries were built with iRepertoire HTBI primers and Arm-PCR of CDR3 regions. TCRdb fed the multiplex PCR reads into MiXCR, producing one record per CDR3 protein. Among around 470,000 distinct CDR3 sequences listed, about 15% were seen once. General study findings and limits: Thyroid tissue was not sampled; only peripheral blood was.

This clonotype was counted ten times or more. Its antigen is not known. Trimming took off 5 bases at V and 0 bases at J, with 15 bases between the two ends. Germline assignment: CDR1 MNHEY and CDR2 SMNVEV (reference sequence). The CDR3 has 16 residues. The same sample was also studied in work on T cells in Graves' hyperthyroidism and ophthalmopathy.

The J gene is TRBJ2-3, the V gene TRBV27; D might be TRBD2 (6 bases). This receptor was obtained from a woman between 50 and 59 years old with Graves disease. This material consisted of peripheral blood mononuclear cells (PBMCs), taken at new diagnosis, from a patient treated with antithyroid drugs. The CDR3 sequence: CASSPRGLLSTDTQYF. In DNA form, the CDR3 reads TGTGCCAGCAGTCCGCGGGGACTCCTGAGCACAGATACGCAGTATTTT.